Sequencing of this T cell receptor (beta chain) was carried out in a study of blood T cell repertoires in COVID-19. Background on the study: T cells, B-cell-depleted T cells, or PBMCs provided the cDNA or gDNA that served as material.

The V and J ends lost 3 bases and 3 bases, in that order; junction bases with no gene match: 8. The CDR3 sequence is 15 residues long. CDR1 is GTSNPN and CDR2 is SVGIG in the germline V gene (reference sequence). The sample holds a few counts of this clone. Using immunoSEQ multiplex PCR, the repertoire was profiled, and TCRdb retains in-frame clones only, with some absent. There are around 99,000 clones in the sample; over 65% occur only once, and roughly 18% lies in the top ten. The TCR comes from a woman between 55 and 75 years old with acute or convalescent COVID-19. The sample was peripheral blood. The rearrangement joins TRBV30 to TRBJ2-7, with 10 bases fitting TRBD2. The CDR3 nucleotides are TGTGCCTGGAGGGAAACCGGGACTAGCGTCTACGAGCAGTACTTC. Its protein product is CAWRETGTSVYEQYF.